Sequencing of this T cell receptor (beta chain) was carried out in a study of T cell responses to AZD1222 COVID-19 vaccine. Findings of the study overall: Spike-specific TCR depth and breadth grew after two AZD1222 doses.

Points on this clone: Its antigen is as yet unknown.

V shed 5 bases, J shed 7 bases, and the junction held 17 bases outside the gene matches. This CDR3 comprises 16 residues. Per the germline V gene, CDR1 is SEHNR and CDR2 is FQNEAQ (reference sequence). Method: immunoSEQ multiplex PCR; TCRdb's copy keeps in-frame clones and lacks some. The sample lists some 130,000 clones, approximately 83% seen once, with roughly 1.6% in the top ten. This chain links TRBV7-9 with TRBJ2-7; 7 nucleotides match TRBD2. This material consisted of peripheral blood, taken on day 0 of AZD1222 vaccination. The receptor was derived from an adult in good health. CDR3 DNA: TGTGCCAGCAGCCCCCCGTTGTGGATAGGGGAGGGTGAGCAGTACTTC. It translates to CASSPPLWIGEGEQYF.